These 28 T cell receptor beta chains originate from one sample sequenced in a study of blood T cell repertoires in COVID-19. Assay used: immunoSEQ multiplex PCR; TCRdb lists only in-frame clones, some missing. Among over 130,000 clones listed, approximately 80% were seen once. Sequencing used PBMCs or T cells enriched from blood (not recorded which). Receptors originate from a man aged 50-60 years in a cohort exposed to, infected with or recovered from COVID-19 (not recorded which).

The V gene is TRBV5-1, the J gene TRBJ1-5; D may be TRBD1 (5 bases). V was cut by 2 bases and J by 1 base, with 10 bases left in between. The CDR3 is made up of 15 amino acids. CDR1 is SGHRS, CDR2 YFSETQ, per germline. For the CDR3, the DNA is TGCGCCAGCAGCTTAGGGAGGGGAAGCAATCAGCCCCAGCATTTT. Amino acid sequence: CASSLGRGSNQPQHF.

The chain carries TRBV29-1 and TRBJ1-6, with 8 bases identical to TRBD1. Germline lookup yields CDR1 SQVTM and CDR2 ANQGSEA. The V and J ends lost 5 bases and 9 bases, in that order; junction bases with no gene match: 6. The CDR3 spans 13 residues. CDR3 amino acids: CSVSDRASSPLHF. The CDR3 DNA reads TGCAGCGTTTCGGACAGGGCTTCTTCACCCCTCCACTTT. The whole variable domain, remainder taken from reference TRBV29-1 and TRBJ1-6, is SAVISQKPSRDICQRGTSLTIQCQVDSQVTMMFWYRQQPGQSLTLIATANQGSEATYESGFVIDKFPISRPNLTFSTLTVSNMSPEDSSIYLCSVSDRASSPLHFGNGTRLTVT.

The chain's CDR3 is CSVGPGQGEGYTF. The CDR3 DNA reads as TGCAGCGTTGGTCCGGGACAGGGTGAGGGCTACACCTTC. V usage is TRBV29-1 and J usage is TRBJ1-2; 9 nucleotides agree with TRBD1. J was trimmed by 8 bases and V by 4 bases; bases with no gene match: 8. From germline, CDR1 is SQVTM and CDR2 ANQGSEA. This CDR3 has 13 amino acids.

Only one count was recorded for this clone. J is TRBJ2-7 and V is TRBV16; D unresolved. Trimming removed 6 bases from V and 3 bases from J, with 12 bases in between. Germline V gene sequence: CDR1 KGHSY, CDR2 FQNENV. This CDR3 has 13 residues. The CDR3 here is CASSLGLGYEQYF. The CDR3 DNA reads TGTGCCAGCAGTCTGGGCCTGGGCTACGAGCAGTACTTC.

The rearrangement uses TRBV4-3 and TRBJ2-3; D not resolved. CDR1 is LGHNA and CDR2 is YSLEER in the germline V gene. Trimming pared 0 bases from V and 7 bases from J, leaving 8 bases between. The CDR3 length is 13 residues. The CDR3 here is CASSQDSYNTQYF. CDR3 bases: TGCGCCAGCAGCCAAGACTCCTATAATACGCAGTATTTT.

This clone was detected once. The V gene is TRBV6-5, the J gene TRBJ2-1; the match to TRBD1 covers 9 bases. This CDR3 is built from 14 residues. From germline, CDR1 is MNHEY and CDR2 SVGAGI. The trim removed 6 bases at V and 7 bases at J, leaving 7 bases unmatched. CDR3 in DNA: TGTGCCAGCAGGCGACAGGGGGTACCTAATGAGCAGTTCTTC. This encodes CASRRQGVPNEQFF.

The chain is built from TRBV5-4 and TRBJ2-7; the match to TRBD1 covers 8 bases. The junction had 4 bases not matched to a gene; V was cut back by 2 bases and J by 0 bases. The germline V gene has CDR1 SGHNT and CDR2 YYREEE (reference sequence). The CDR3 extends over 15 amino acids. CDR3 protein: CASSLLQGGSYEQYF. The CDR3 region has the DNA TGTGCCAGCAGCTTATTACAGGGGGGCTCCTACGAGCAGTACTTC.

This chain links TRBV24-1 with TRBJ1-6, with a possible D match to TRBD1 (5 bases). V was clipped by 3 bases and J by 7 bases, with 15 bases between them. CDR3 length equals 16 residues. The V gene's germline CDR1 is KGHDR and CDR2 SFDVKD. The CDR3 reads CATSDNGSGGNSPLHF. The CDR3 region has the DNA TGTGCCACCAGTGATAATGGCAGCGGGGGGAATTCACCCCTCCACTTT.

CDR3: CASRQQETQYF. CDR3 nucleotide sequence: TGCGCCAGCAGACAGCAAGAGACCCAGTACTTC. The V call is TRBV10-2, the J call TRBJ2-5; D remains ambiguous. The CDR3 has 11 residues. The V and J ends lost 6 bases and 2 bases respectively, with 4 bases between them. In germline, CDR1 is WSHSY, CDR2 SAAADI.

This chain joins TRBV7-9 and TRBJ2-7, with 10 bases aligning to TRBD1. The germline CDR1 and CDR2 sequences are SEHNR and FQNEAQ (reference sequence). After removal of 4 bases from V and 2 bases from J, the junction contained 8 bases not matched to a gene. The CDR3 has 16 amino acids. DNA for the CDR3: TGTGCCAGCAGCTCCAACCCGGGACAGGGGCCCTACGAGCAGTACTTC. It translates to CASSSNPGQGPYEQYF.

The chain links TRBV25-1 to TRBJ1-2, with 10 bases that match TRBD1. The length of the CDR3 is 16 residues. The germline CDR1 and CDR2 sequences are MGHDK and SYGVNS. V was pared by 4 bases and J by 7 bases, with 12 bases of the junction left unmatched. The CDR3 sequence: CASSGDSGTGVGGYTF. The DNA for the CDR3 is TGTGCCAGCAGTGGGGATTCCGGGACAGGGGTGGGTGGCTACACCTTC.

V usage is TRBV3-1 (or the pseudogene TRBV3-2) and J usage is TRBJ1-5; D remains ambiguous. The germline V gene encodes CDR1 LGHDT and CDR2 YNNKEL (reference sequence). V dropped 1 base and J dropped 6 bases, with 10 bases sitting between them. This CDR3 has 14 residues. CDR3 in amino acids: CASSQGGVSQPQHF. In nucleotides, the CDR3 is TGTGCCAGCAGCCAAGGTGGTGTTAGTCAGCCCCAGCATTTT.

This clone appeared once. The rearrangement uses TRBV6-1 and TRBJ2-3; TRBD1 aligns across 9 bases. The CDR3 spans 15 residues. Germline V lookup: CDR1 MNHNS, CDR2 SASEGT. V shed 1 base, J shed 4 bases, and the junction held 3 bases outside the gene matches. CDR3 bases: TGTGCCAGCAGTGAAGGACAGGGGGGCGCAGATACGCAGTATTTT. Translated: CASSEGQGGADTQYF.

The V call is TRBV11-1, the J call TRBJ2-7, with TRBD1 matching 10 bases. Germline assignment: CDR1 SGHAT and CDR2 FQDESV (reference sequence). The CDR3 loop spans 15 amino acids. V shed 5 bases, J shed 7 bases, and the junction held 11 bases outside the gene matches. CDR3 residues: CASSRDRGPSWEQYF. The CDR3 DNA is TGTGCCAGCAGCCGGGACAGGGGTCCGTCGTGGGAGCAGTACTTC.

This clone was observed once. The J gene is TRBJ1-4, the V gene TRBV5-1, with 7 bases lining up with TRBD1. The V segment lost 2 bases and the J segment 4 bases; nucleotides outside the gene matches: 2. This CDR3 region has 14 residues. Per germline, CDR1 SGHRS and CDR2 YFSETQ. The CDR3 region has the DNA TGCGCCAGCAGCTTACAGGGGTTTAATGAAAAACTGTTTTTT. It translates to CASSLQGFNEKLFF. Complete variable domain (other parts from reference TRBV5-1 and TRBJ1-4): KAGVTQTPRYLIKTRGQQVTLSCSPISGHRSVSWYQQTPGQGLQFLFEYFSETQRNKGNFPGRFSGRQFSNSRSEMNVSTLELGDSALYLCASSLQGFNEKLFFGSGTQLSVL.

DNA of the CDR3: TGTGCCAGCACACGTAATACAGGGTCTCGTAATTCACCCCTCCACTTT. It encodes CASTRNTGSRNSPLHF. J is TRBJ1-6 and V is TRBV5-8; D possibly corresponds to TRBD1 (6 bases). Germline CDR1 SGHTS, CDR2 YDEGEE. CDR3 length equals 16 residues. V dropped 6 bases and J dropped 6 bases, with 19 bases sitting between them.

The gene calls are TRBV5-4 and TRBJ2-1; D may be TRBD2 (7 bases). Trimming removed 1 base from V and 5 bases from J, with 13 bases in between. In germline, CDR1 is SGHNT, CDR2 YYREEE (reference sequence). The CDR3 has 15 residues. The CDR3 region is CASSLPGGGDNEQFF. CDR3 coding DNA: TGTGCCAGCAGCTTGCCCGGCGGGGGCGACAATGAGCAGTTCTTC. Supplemented by reference TRBV5-4 and TRBJ2-1, the full variable domain reads ETGVTQSPTHLIKTRGQQVTLRCSSQSGHNTVSWYQQALGQGPQFIFQYYREEENGRGNFPPRFSGLQFPNYSSELNVNALELDDSALYLCASSLPGGGDNEQFFGPGTRLTVL.

The chain joins TRBV5-6 to TRBJ2-7; 9 bases line up with TRBD2. CDR3 length: 14 amino acids. Trimming cost V 4 bases and J 1 base; bases outside gene matches: 3. Germline CDR1 reads SGHDT; CDR2 reads YYEEEE. This chain's CDR3 is CASSLGLASYEQYF. DNA for the CDR3: TGTGCCAGCAGCCTAGGACTAGCGTCCTACGAGCAGTACTTC.

The chain is built from TRBV6-5 and TRBJ2-6, with D hard to call. This CDR3 has 13 residues. CDR1 is MNHEY and CDR2 is SVGAGI in the germline V gene. Trimming shortened V by 10 bases and J by 2 bases, and 9 bases separated the two germline ends. The CDR3 here is CATAAPGANVLTF. CDR3 coding DNA: TGTGCCACCGCGGCGCCTGGGGCCAACGTCCTGACTTTC.

The chain couples TRBV6-5 to TRBJ2-5, with 7 nucleotides matching TRBD1. Germline CDR1 is MNHEY and CDR2 is SVGAGI. Trimming took 0 bases from V and 3 from J; bases not matched to a gene: 7. CDR3 length equals 16 residues. CDR3 in amino acids: CASSYSTGSPKETQYF. As DNA, the CDR3 is TGTGCCAGCAGTTACTCGACAGGGTCCCCCAAAGAGACCCAGTACTTC.

The chain employs TRBV18 and TRBJ1-5; a weak D match, TRBD1 (6 bases). This CDR3 spans 18 amino acids. Germline V gives CDR1 KGHSH, CDR2 LQKENI. Trimming removed 1 base at V and 6 bases at J, with 22 bases between. The CDR3 reads CASSPLPITTGSVQPQHF. The CDR3 region has the DNA TGTGCCAGCTCACCACTCCCCATAACTACAGGGTCGGTTCAGCCCCAGCATTTT.

The J gene is TRBJ1-2, the V gene TRBV28; unclear D gene. In germline, CDR1 is MDHEN, CDR2 SYDVKM. The CDR3 runs to 13 residues. V lost 8 bases and J 4 bases, leaving 14 bases between the germline ends. CDR3 bases: TGTGCCAGCCTGGCCTCTGACTCCTATGGCTACACCTTC. This encodes CASLASDSYGYTF.

V and J are TRBV13 and TRBJ2-2; 10 bases fit TRBD1. V lost 1 base and J lost 7; bases outside the gene matches: 9. This CDR3 is 17 amino acids long. The germline gives CDR1 PRHDT, CDR2 FYEKMQ (reference sequence). The CDR3 here is CASSLVGTGEIDGELFF. The CDR3 DNA reads TGTGCCAGCAGCTTAGTAGGGACAGGGGAAATTGACGGGGAGCTGTTTTTT.

J is TRBJ2-6 and V is TRBV16, with D possibly matching TRBD2 (6 bases). V was cut by 8 bases and J by 2 bases, with 13 bases left in between. Germline V gives CDR1 KGHSY, CDR2 FQNENV. This CDR3 is built from 15 residues. This chain's CDR3 is CASDKGLAGANVLTF. CDR3 sequence (DNA): TGTGCCAGCGATAAGGGACTTGCTGGGGCCAACGTCCTGACTTTC.

CDR3: CASSLEGQGYEKLFF. CDR3 bases: TGTGCCAGCAGCTTAGAGGGACAGGGGTATGAAAAACTGTTTTTT. The J gene is TRBJ1-4, the V gene TRBV7-6, with 10 bases that match TRBD1. J lost 6 bases, V lost 1 base, and 2 bases had no gene match. CDR3 length equals 15 residues. Germline V gene sequence: CDR1 SGHVS, CDR2 FNYEAQ.

V gene TRBV10-3 combines with J gene TRBJ2-2, with 8 bases fitting TRBD1. With V trimmed by 0 bases and J by 3 bases, 9 bases remained unmatched. This CDR3 contains 18 residues. Germline V gives CDR1 ENHRY, CDR2 SYGVKD. The CDR3 loop is CAISESNIRGPDTGELFF. CDR3 nucleotide sequence: TGTGCCATCAGTGAGTCGAATATCAGGGGGCCAGACACCGGGGAGCTGTTTTTT.

The rearrangement uses TRBV7-8 and TRBJ2-1; D call uncertain. V was shortened by 5 bases and J by 2 bases, with 13 bases between the two germline ends. CDR3 length: 15 amino acids. Looked up from germline, CDR1 is SGHVS and CDR2 is FQNEAQ. The CDR3 loop reads CASSPRSDTYNEQFF. The CDR3 nucleotides are TGTGCCAGCAGCCCTAGGAGTGATACCTACAATGAGCAGTTCTTC.

This chain connects TRBV5-6 to TRBJ1-5; 8 bases are shared with TRBD1. V was clipped by 2 bases and J by 6 bases; unmatched bases: 10. The length of the CDR3 is 16 residues. Germline CDR1 is SGHDT and CDR2 is YYEEEE. The CDR3 is CASSFTGQGSSQPQHF. CDR3 sequence (DNA): TGTGCCAGCAGCTTCACAGGACAGGGTTCGAGTCAGCCCCAGCATTTT.